These 27 T cell receptor beta chains were all obtained from the same sample, sequenced in a study of blood T cell repertoires in COVID-19 (TCRdb year 2020). Receptor libraries were prepared by the immunoSEQ multiplex PCR assay. The clones in this table, taken by TCRdb from immuneACCESS, are in-frame only. Not every clone is retained; where verified, under half of the shortfall comes from an unresolved V gene, and the cause of the rest is unknown. Across this sample there are 250,000 to 300,000 clones, with about 85% seen only once. Of the sample, about 2.2% falls within the top ten clones. Sequencing was carried out using peripheral blood. The receptor source for this set is a woman aged 45-65 years who had recovered from COVID-19.

The CDR3 protein is CASSGGTGNTIYF. CDR3 in DNA: TGTGCCAGCAGCGGGGGCACTGGAAACACCATATATTTT. This chain uses TRBV9 with TRBJ1-3; weak D call: TRBD1 (5 bases). V gave up 3 bases and J gave up 2 bases, with 6 bases separating them. Looked up from germline, CDR1 is SGDLS and CDR2 is YYNGEE. The CDR3 extends over 13 amino acids.

V is TRBV7-8 and J is TRBJ1-2; TRBD1 agrees at 9 bases. This CDR3 is built from 15 residues. V gave up 4 bases and J gave up 5 bases; unmatched junction bases: 8. CDR1 and CDR2 (germline): SGHVS, FQNEAQ. CDR3 amino acids: CASSSSGQGWYGYTF. CDR3 sequence (DNA): TGTGCCAGCAGCTCCTCAGGACAGGGGTGGTATGGCTACACCTTC.

Only one count was recorded for this clone. The junction departs from the called germline gene at one end, perhaps through a read error. This sequence joins TRBV10-3 and TRBJ1-3; D is ambiguous. This CDR3 region has 16 residues. Per the germline V gene, CDR1 is ENHRY and CDR2 is SYGVKD. The CDR3 reads CAISDEMAIAGNTIYF. DNA of the CDR3: TGTGCCATCAGTGACGAAATGGCCATTGCTGGCAACACCATATATTTT.

This chain uses TRBV4-3 with TRBJ2-1; 14 bases are a match to TRBD2. The CDR3 spans 16 residues. The V gene's germline CDR1 is LGHNA and CDR2 YSLEER. The V segment lost 2 bases and the J segment 8 bases; nucleotides outside the gene matches: 5. This CDR3 reads CASSQLTSGRADEQFF. The CDR3 coding sequence is TGCGCCAGCAGCCAATTGACTAGCGGGAGGGCGGATGAGCAGTTCTTC.

The genes are TRBV2 and TRBJ2-1; tentative D call: TRBD2 (5 bases). There are 13 residues in the CDR3. Trimming took 7 bases from V and 9 from J, leaving 16 bases between them. CDR1 and CDR2 (germline): SNHLY, FYNNEI. CDR3 bases: TGTGCCAGCACCCCGGGGAGCGCTGGTGAGCAGTTCTTC. Translated: CASTPGSAGEQFF.

This chain links TRBV4-2 with TRBJ2-7; tentatively, D is TRBD1 (5 bases). The germline V and J ends were trimmed by 1 base and 1 base, with 11 bases remaining between them. This CDR3 is built from 15 residues. CDR1 is LGHNA, CDR2 YNFKEQ, per germline. The CDR3 reads CASSQVRVGSYEQYF. CDR3 nucleotide sequence: TGTGCCAGCAGCCAAGTCAGGGTAGGATCCTACGAGCAGTACTTC.

This clone was observed a few times. The chain has TRBV28 and TRBJ1-2, with TRBD1 identical over 8 bases. Germline-derived CDR1 and CDR2 are MDHEN and SYDVKM. Losses at the gene ends were 6 bases for V and 5 bases for J; bases not matched to a gene: 5. CDR3 length: 13 residues. CDR3 sequence reads: CASRAGGVYGYTF. The CDR3 nucleotides read TGTGCCAGCAGGGCAGGGGGCGTATATGGCTACACCTTC.

The chain couples TRBV6-1 to TRBJ1-1; 7 bases line up with TRBD1. V shed 2 bases and J 3 bases; nucleotides not matched to a gene: 3. This CDR3 spans 14 amino acids. Germline V CDR1 and CDR2: MNHNS, SASEGT. The CDR3 is CASSEQQGYTEAFF. The CDR3 bases are TGTGCCAGCAGTGAACAACAGGGGTACACTGAAGCTTTCTTT.

CDR3: CASSEREGRDEQYF. The CDR3 coding sequence is TGTGCCAGCAGTGAGCGGGAGGGTCGGGACGAGCAGTACTTC. The rearrangement links TRBV27 to TRBJ2-7; 10 bases agree with TRBD2. Losses at the gene ends were 5 bases for V and 5 bases for J; bases not matched to a gene: 6. CDR3 length equals 14 residues. CDR1 and CDR2 (germline): MNHEY, SMNVEV (reference sequence).

The chain couples TRBV6-5 to TRBJ1-6, with D perhaps matching TRBD1 (5 bases). Germline V CDR1 and CDR2: MNHEY, SVGAGI. There are 16 residues in the CDR3. V lost 0 bases and J 7 bases, leaving 13 bases between the germline ends. The CDR3 sequence: CASSYSTQGPNSPLHF. The CDR3 nucleotides read TGTGCCAGCAGTTACTCGACTCAGGGCCCCAATTCACCCCTCCACTTT.

CDR3 bases: TGTGCCAGCAGCCAAGTCCCTACAGGGAACACTGAAGCTTTCTTT. Its translation: CASSQVPTGNTEAFF. The chain employs TRBV3-1 (or the pseudogene TRBV3-2) and TRBJ1-1, with TRBD1 as a possible D gene (5 bases). The CDR3 extends over 15 amino acids. Germline-derived CDR1 and CDR2 are LGHDT and YNNKEL (reference sequence). The germline V and J ends were trimmed by 1 base and 1 base, with 10 bases remaining between them.

The V call is TRBV12-3 or TRBV12-4, the J call TRBJ1-2; D uncertain. Trimming took 5 bases from V and 8 from J, leaving 15 bases between them. This CDR3 is 13 amino acids long. CDR3 bases: TGTGCCAGCAGTCCAGCGGTAAATCAGGGCTACACCTTC. Translated, it gives CASSPAVNQGYTF.

CDR3 DNA: TGTGCCAGCAGCGTTCCCGGCACAGATACGCAGTATTTT. Translating it yields CASSVPGTDTQYF. The chain recombines TRBV9 with TRBJ2-3; D gene ambiguous. The V gene lost 2 bases and the J gene lost 1 base, with 5 bases spanning the gap. This CDR3 spans 13 amino acids. Germline V gene lookup returns CDR1 SGDLS and CDR2 YYNGEE.

The V and J genes are TRBV24-1 and TRBJ2-6, with unresolved D. V lost 0 bases to trimming and J lost 2 bases, with 10 bases between them. From germline, CDR1 is KGHDR and CDR2 SFDVKD. There are 17 residues in the CDR3. The CDR3 protein is CATSDLPVTAGANVLTF. CDR3 bases: TGTGCCACCAGTGATTTGCCTGTAACAGCTGGGGCCAACGTCCTGACTTTC.

V and J are TRBV9 and TRBJ2-1; maybe TRBD2 (5 bases). V lost 2 bases and J lost 2, with 14 bases in between. CDR1 and CDR2 (germline): SGDLS, YYNGEE. The CDR3 has 16 amino acids. The CDR3 DNA follows: TGTGCCAGCAGCGTTCAGCTTGAGGGCCCCTACAATGAGCAGTTCTTC. This sequence encodes CASSVQLEGPYNEQFF.

This clone was detected only once. The chain combines TRBV5-1 with TRBJ1-5; a possible D gene is TRBD1 (5 bases). This CDR3 is 15 amino acids long. Germline lookup yields CDR1 SGHRS and CDR2 YFSETQ. V lost 4 bases, J lost 0 bases, and 11 bases lay in between. CDR3 DNA sequence: TGCGCCAGCAGCCCCGACAGCCATAGCAATCAGCCCCAGCATTTT. This gives the protein CASSPDSHSNQPQHF. The full variable domain, in which reference TRBV5-1 and TRBJ1-5 provide the parts outside the CDR3, is KAGVTQTPRYLIKTRGQQVTLSCSPISGHRSVSWYQQTPGQGLQFLFEYFSETQRNKGNFPGRFSGRQFSNSRSEMNVSTLELGDSALYLCASSPDSHSNQPQHFGDGTRLSIL.

The chain joins TRBV4-3 to TRBJ1-1, with no clear D. Trimming removed 4 bases at V and 5 bases at J, with 11 bases between. The germline V gene encodes CDR1 LGHNA and CDR2 YSLEER. The CDR3 consists of 13 residues. The DNA for the CDR3 is TGCGCCAGCAGCCCGACGGGCGGGACTGAAGCTTTCTTT. Protein sequence: CASSPTGGTEAFF.

CDR3: CASSQDGMSVYTF. DNA of the CDR3: TGTGCCAGCAGCCAAGATGGTATGTCGGTCTACACCTTC. The chain uses TRBV4-2 and TRBJ1-2, with no clear D. Germline V CDR1 and CDR2: LGHNA, YNFKEQ. The CDR3 runs 13 residues. The V end was cut by 0 bases, the J end by 10 bases, with 12 bases between.

This clone has only one observation. The V gene is TRBV12-3 or TRBV12-4, the J gene TRBJ1-4; the D is unclear. Between the trimmed V and J ends, which lost 6 bases and 8 bases, there was a span of 13 bases. The CDR3 runs 13 residues. The CDR3 DNA reads TGTGCCAGCAGCCTCATGAGCGGAGAAAAACTGTTTTTT. The encoded protein is CASSLMSGEKLFF.

This chain joins TRBV5-1 and TRBJ1-1; 7 nucleotides agree with TRBD1. CDR1 is SGHRS and CDR2 is YFSETQ in the germline V gene. J lost 4 bases, V lost 1 base, and 4 bases had no gene match. This CDR3 comprises 14 residues. CDR3 loop: CASSLRQGTTEAFF. DNA for the CDR3: TGCGCCAGCAGCTTGAGACAGGGAACCACTGAAGCTTTCTTT.

V and J are TRBV4-1 and TRBJ2-7; tentative D call: TRBD1 (5 bases). Trimming removed 5 bases at V and 4 bases at J, with 15 bases between. Germline V gives CDR1 MGHRA, CDR2 YSYEKL. The CDR3 extends over 14 amino acids. CDR3 DNA sequence: TGCGCCAGCAGCATACCGGACAACTTTTACGAGCAGTACTTC. Amino acid sequence: CASSIPDNFYEQYF.

J is TRBJ1-5 and V is TRBV7-4, with TRBD1 matching over 9 bases. The germline V gene encodes CDR1 SGHVT and CDR2 SQSDAQ. The V and J ends lost 0 bases and 0 bases, in that order; junction bases with no gene match: 6. CDR3 size: 18 residues. CDR3 region: CASSLAPGQGNSNQPQHF. The CDR3, as DNA: TGTGCCAGCAGCTTAGCGCCGGGACAGGGAAATAGCAATCAGCCCCAGCATTTT.

The chain uses TRBV11-2 and TRBJ1-1; 7 positions agree with TRBD1. V shed 6 bases, J shed 0 bases, and the junction held 7 bases outside the gene matches. This CDR3 spans 15 amino acids. Germline values: CDR1 SGHAT, CDR2 FQNNGV. CDR3 bases: TGTGCCAGCAGAGGACAGGTCGTTATGAACACTGAAGCTTTCTTT. This gives the protein CASRGQVVMNTEAFF. Supplemented by reference TRBV11-2 and TRBJ1-1, the full variable domain reads EAGVAQSPRYKIIEKRQSVAFWCNPISGHATLYWYQQILGQGPKLLIQFQNNGVVDDSQLPKDRFSAERLKGVDSTLKIQPAKLEDSAVYLCASRGQVVMNTEAFFGQGTRLTVV.

The CDR3 sequence is CASSHSGTGNQPQHF. The CDR3 DNA follows: TGTGCCAGCTCACATTCCGGGACAGGCAATCAGCCCCAGCATTTT. The chain recombines TRBV18 with TRBJ1-5; 7 bases align to TRBD1. The germline V gene has CDR1 KGHSH and CDR2 LQKENI. V was clipped by 4 bases and J by 2 bases; unmatched bases: 5. This CDR3 comprises 15 residues.

The V call is TRBV5-1, the J call TRBJ1-3; D perhaps matches TRBD1 (6 bases). The CDR3 covers 17 residues. V dropped 2 bases and J dropped 0 bases, with 15 bases sitting between them. CDR1 is SGHRS and CDR2 is YFSETQ in the germline V gene. CDR3 region: CASSFNGQLSSGNTIYF. The CDR3, as DNA: TGCGCCAGCAGCTTCAATGGACAGCTGAGCTCTGGAAACACCATATATTTT.

The chain has TRBV7-9 and TRBJ2-4; weak D call: TRBD1 (6 bases). This CDR3 has 18 amino acids. The V gene lost 5 bases and the J gene lost 0 bases, with 20 bases spanning the gap. CDR1 and CDR2 from the germline V gene are SEHNR and FQNEAQ (reference sequence). The CDR3 coding sequence is TGTGCCAGCAGCCCATCGATTTACAGGGTTCTAGCCAAAAACATTCAGTACTTC. This encodes CASSPSIYRVLAKNIQYF. The whole variable domain, filled in from reference TRBV7-9 and TRBJ2-4, reads DTGVSQNPRHKITKRGQNVTFRCDPISEHNRLYWYRQTLGQGPEFLTYFQNEAQLEKSRLLSDRFSAERPKGSFSTLEIQRTEQGDSAMYLCASSPSIYRVLAKNIQYFGAGTRLSVL.

This sequence joins TRBV6-5 and TRBJ2-1, with D maybe TRBD1 (6 bases). Trimming cost V 6 bases and J 6 bases, with 18 bases left between them. CDR3 length: 15 residues. The germline V gene encodes CDR1 MNHEY and CDR2 SVGAGI. The chain's CDR3 is CASSLIRDTANEQFF. CDR3 nucleotide sequence: TGTGCCAGCAGCCTAATCCGGGACACGGCCAATGAGCAGTTCTTC.